This section outlines one T cell receptor beta chain sequence together with its context. Germline CDR1 and CDR2: SGHTS and YDEGEE. CDR3 size: 14 residues. V shed 7 bases and J shed 2 bases, with 13 bases lying between them. This sample is drawn from a study of T cell responses to AZD1222 COVID-19 vaccine. Here immunoSEQ multiplex PCR was the method, and the copy in TCRdb shows in-frame clones only, minus some. In the table there are 150,000 or so clones, roughly nine tenths of which are singletons. The starting material was peripheral blood, obtained 28 days after the second AZD1222 dose. The TCR comes from an adult who received the AZD1222 COVID-19 vaccine. The V and J genes are TRBV5-8 and TRBJ1-3; tentatively, D is TRBD1 (5 bases). CDR3: CASRVMDTGNTIYF. Here the CDR3 DNA reads TGTGCCAGCCGGGTGATGGACACTGGAAACACCATATATTTT.